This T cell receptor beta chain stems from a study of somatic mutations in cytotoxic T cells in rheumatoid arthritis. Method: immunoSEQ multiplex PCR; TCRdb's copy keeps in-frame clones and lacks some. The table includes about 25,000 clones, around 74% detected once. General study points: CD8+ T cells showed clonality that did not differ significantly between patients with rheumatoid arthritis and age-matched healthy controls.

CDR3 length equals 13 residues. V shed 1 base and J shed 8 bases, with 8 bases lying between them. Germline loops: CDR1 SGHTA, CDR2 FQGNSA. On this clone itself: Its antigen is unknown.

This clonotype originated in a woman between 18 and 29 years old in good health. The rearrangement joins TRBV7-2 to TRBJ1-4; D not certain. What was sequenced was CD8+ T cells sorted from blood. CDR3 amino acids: CASSLGVGEKLFF. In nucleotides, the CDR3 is TGTGCCAGCAGCTTAGGGGTCGGGGAAAAACTGTTTTTT.